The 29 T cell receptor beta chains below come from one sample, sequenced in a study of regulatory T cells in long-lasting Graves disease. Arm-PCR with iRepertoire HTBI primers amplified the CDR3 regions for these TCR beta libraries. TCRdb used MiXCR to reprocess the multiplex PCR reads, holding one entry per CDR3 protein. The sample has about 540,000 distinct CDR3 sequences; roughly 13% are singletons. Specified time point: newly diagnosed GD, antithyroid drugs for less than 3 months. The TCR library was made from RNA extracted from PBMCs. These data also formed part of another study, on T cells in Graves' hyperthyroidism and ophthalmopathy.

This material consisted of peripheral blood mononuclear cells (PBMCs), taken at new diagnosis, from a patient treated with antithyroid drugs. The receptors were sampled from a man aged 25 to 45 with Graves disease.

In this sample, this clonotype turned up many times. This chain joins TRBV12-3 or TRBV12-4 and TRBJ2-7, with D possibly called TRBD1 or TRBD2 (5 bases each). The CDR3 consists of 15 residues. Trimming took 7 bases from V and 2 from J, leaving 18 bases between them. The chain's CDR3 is CASTSGTRAPYEQYF. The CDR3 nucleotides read TGTGCCAGCACCTCCGGGACCAGGGCCCCCTACGAGCAGTACTTC.

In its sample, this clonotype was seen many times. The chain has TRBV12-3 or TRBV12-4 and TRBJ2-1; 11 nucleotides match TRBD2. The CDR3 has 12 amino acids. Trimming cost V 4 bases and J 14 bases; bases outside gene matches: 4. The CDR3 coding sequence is TGTGCCAGCAGTTCACTAGCGGGAGTGGAGTTCTTC. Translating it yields CASSSLAGVEFF.

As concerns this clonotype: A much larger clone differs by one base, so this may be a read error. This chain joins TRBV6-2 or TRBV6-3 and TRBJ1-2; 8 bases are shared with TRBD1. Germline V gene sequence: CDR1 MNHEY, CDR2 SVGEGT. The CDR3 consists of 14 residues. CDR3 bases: TGTGCCAGCAGCCCAGGGGGCGAAAGCTATGGCCACACCTTC. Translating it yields CASSPGGESYGHTF.

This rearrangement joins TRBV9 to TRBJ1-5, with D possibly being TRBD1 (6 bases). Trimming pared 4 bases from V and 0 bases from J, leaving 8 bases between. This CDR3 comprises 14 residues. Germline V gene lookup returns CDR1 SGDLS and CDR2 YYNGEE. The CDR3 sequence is CASSRTVSNQPQHF. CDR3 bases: TGTGCCAGCAGCCGGACAGTTAGCAATCAGCCCCAGCATTTT.

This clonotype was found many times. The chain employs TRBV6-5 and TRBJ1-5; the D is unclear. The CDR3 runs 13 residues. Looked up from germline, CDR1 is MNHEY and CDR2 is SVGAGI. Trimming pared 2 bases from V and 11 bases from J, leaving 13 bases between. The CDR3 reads CASSYQYSSAQHF. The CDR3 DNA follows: TGTGCCAGCAGTTACCAGTATAGCTCGGCCCAGCATTTT.

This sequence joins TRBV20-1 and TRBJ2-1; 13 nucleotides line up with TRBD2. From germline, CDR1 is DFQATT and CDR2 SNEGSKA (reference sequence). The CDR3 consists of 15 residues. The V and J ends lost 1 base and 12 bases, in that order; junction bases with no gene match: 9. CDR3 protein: CSARAVGTSGTRQFF. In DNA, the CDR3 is TGCAGTGCTAGAGCGGTCGGGACTAGCGGGACTAGGCAGTTCTTC.

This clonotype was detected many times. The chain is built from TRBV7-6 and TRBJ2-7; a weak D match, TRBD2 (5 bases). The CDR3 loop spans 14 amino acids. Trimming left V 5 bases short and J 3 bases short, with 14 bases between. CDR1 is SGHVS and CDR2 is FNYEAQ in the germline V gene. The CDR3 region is CASSPGPGGYEQYF. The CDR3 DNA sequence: TGTGCCAGCAGCCCCGGCCCAGGAGGCTACGAGCAGTACTTC.

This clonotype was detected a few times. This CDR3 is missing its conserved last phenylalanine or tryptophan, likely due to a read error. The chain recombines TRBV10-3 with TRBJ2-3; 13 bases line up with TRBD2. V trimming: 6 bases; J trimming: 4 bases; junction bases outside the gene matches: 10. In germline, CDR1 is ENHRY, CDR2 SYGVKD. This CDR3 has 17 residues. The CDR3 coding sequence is TGTGCCATCAGAGACGTACTAGCGGGAGGGCCTCCAGATACGCAGTATCTT. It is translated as CAIRDVLAGGPPDTQYL.

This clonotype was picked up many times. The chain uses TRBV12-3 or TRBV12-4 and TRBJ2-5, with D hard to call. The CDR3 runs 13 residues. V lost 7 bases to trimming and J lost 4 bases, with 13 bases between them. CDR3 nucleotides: TGTGCCAGCACCCCCGGTTCAGGAGAGACCCAGTACTTC. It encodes CASTPGSGETQYF.

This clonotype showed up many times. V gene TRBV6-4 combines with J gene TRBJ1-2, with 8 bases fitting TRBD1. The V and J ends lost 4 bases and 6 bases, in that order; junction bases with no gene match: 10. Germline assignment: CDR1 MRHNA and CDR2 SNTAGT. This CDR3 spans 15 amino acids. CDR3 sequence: CASSVAQGDVNGYTF. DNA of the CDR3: TGTGCCAGCAGTGTCGCACAGGGGGATGTCAATGGCTACACCTTC.

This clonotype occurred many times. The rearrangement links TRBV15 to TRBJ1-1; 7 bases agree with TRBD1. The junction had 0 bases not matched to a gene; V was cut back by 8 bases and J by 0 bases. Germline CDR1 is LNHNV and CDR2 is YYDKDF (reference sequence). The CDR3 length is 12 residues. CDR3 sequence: CATGTVNTEAFF. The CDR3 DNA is TGTGCCACCGGGACAGTGAACACTGAAGCTTTCTTT.

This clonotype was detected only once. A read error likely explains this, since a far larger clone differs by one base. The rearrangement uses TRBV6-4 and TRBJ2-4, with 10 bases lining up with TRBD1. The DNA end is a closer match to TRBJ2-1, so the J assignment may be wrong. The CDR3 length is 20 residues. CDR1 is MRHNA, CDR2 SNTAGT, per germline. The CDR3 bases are TGTGCCAGCAGCCCCTCTTCCAGGGACAGGGGCCGTGGAACGGCTTACGAGCAGTTCTTC. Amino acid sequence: CASSPSSRDRGRGTAYEQFF.

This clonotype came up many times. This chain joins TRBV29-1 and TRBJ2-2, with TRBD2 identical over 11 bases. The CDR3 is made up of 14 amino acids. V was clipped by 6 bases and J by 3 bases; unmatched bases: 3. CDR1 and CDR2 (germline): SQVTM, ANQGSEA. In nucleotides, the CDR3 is TGCAGCGTGCTAGCGGGAGGTGACACCGGGGAGCTGTTTTTT. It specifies CSVLAGGDTGELFF.

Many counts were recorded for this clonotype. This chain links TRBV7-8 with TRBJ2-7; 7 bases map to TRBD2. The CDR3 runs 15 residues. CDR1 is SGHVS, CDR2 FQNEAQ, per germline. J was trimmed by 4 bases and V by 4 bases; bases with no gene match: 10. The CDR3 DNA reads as TGTGCCAGCAGCTCCCGGGAGGCGTCCGGATACGAGCAGTACTTC. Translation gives CASSSREASGYEQYF.

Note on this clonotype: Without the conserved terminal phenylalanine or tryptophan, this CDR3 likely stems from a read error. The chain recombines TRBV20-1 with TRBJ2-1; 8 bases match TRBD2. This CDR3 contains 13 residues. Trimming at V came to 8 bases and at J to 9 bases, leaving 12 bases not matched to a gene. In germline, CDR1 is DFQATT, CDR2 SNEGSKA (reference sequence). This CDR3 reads CSRTSPELGEQFI. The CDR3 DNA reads TGCAGTCGGACTAGCCCGGAGCTCGGTGAGCAGTTCATC.

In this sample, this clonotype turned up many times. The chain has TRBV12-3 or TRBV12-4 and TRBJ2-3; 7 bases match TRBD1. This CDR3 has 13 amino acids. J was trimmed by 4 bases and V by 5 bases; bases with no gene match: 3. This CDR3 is CASSTGTADTQYF. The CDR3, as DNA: TGTGCCAGCAGTACCGGGACAGCAGATACGCAGTATTTT.

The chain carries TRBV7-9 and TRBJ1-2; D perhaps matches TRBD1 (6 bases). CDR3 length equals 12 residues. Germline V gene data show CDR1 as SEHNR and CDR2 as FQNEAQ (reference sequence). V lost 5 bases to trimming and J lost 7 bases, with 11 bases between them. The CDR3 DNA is TGTGCCAGCAGCCGTGGGGGGCTTGGCTACACCTTC. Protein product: CASSRGGLGYTF.

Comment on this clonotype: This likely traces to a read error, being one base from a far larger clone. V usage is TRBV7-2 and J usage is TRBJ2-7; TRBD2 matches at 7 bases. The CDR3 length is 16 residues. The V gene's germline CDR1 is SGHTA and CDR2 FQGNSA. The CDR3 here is CASSFGASGSSYGQYF. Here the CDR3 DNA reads TGTGCCAGCAGCTTCGGGGCTAGCGGTTCCTCCTACGGGCAGTACTTC.

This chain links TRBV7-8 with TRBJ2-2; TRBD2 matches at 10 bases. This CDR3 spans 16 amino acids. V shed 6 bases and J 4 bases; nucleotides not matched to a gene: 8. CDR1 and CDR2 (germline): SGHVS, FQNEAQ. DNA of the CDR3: TGTGCCAGCAGGGTAGCGGGAGGAACTAGCACCGGGGAGCTGTTTTTT. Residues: CASRVAGGTSTGELFF.

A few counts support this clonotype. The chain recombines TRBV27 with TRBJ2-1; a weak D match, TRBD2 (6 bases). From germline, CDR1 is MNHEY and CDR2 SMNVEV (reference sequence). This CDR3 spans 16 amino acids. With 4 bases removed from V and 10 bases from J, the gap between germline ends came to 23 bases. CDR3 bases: TGTGCCAGCAGTTCCATTCCGGGACTGGGGCCGGGAGAGCAGTTCTTC. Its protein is CASSSIPGLGPGEQFF.

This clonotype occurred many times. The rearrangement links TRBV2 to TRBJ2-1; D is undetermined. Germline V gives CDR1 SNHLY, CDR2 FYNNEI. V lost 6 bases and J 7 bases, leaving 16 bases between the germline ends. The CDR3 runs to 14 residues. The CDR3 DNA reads TGTGCCAGCAGGGAACGAAACGAACAGAATGAGCAGTTCTTC. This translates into CASRERNEQNEQFF.

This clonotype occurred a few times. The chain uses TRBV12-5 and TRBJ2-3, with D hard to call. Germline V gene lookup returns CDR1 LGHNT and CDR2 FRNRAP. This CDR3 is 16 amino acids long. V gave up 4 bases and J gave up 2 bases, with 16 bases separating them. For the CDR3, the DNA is TGTGCTAGTGGTTCGTCGGACGGTATGACCACAGATACGCAGTATTTT. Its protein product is CASGSSDGMTTDTQYF.

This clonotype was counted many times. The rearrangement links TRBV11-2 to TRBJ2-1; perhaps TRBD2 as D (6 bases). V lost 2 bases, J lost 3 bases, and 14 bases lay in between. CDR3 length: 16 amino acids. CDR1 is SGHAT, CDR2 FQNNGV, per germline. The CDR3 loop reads CASSLRDGSIYNEQFF. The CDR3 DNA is TGTGCCAGCAGCTTAAGAGACGGGAGCATCTACAATGAGCAGTTCTTC.

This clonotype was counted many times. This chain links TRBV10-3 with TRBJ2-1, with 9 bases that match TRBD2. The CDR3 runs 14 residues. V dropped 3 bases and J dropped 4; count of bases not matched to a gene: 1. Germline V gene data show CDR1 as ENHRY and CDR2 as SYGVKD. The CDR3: CAISELAGYNEQFF. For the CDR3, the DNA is TGTGCCATCAGTGAACTAGCGGGTTACAATGAGCAGTTCTTC.

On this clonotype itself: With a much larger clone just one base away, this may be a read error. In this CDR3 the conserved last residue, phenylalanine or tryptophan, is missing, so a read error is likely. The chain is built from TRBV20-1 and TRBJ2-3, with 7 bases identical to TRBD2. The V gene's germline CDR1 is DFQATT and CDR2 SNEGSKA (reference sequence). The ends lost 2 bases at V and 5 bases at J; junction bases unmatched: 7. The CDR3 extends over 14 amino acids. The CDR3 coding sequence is TGCAGTGCTAGATCCGAGGGAGGGCTAGATACGCAGTATTCT. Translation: CSARSEGGLDTQYS.

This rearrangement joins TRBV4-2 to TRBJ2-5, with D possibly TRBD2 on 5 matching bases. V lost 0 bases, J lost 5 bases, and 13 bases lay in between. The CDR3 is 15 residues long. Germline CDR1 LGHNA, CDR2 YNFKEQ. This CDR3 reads CASSQEPLSGETQYF. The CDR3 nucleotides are TGTGCCAGCAGCCAAGAGCCACTTTCGGGGGAGACCCAGTACTTC.

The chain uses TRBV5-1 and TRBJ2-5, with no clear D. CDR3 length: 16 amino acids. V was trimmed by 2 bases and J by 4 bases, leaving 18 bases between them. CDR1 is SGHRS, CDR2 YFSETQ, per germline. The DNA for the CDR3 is TGCGCCAGCAGCTTTATGGCATATCATCAAGGAGAGACCCAGTACTTC. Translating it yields CASSFMAYHQGETQYF.

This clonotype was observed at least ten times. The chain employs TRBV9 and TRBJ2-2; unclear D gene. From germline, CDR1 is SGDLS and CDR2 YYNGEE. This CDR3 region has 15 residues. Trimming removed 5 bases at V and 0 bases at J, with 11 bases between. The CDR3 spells CASSLLQPNTGELFF. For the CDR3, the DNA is TGTGCCAGCAGTCTACTCCAGCCGAACACCGGGGAGCTGTTTTTT.

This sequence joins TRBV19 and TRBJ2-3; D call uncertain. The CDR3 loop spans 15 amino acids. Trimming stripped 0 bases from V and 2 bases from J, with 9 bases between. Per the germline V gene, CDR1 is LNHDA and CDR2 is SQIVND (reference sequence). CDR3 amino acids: CASSIDLLNTDTQYF. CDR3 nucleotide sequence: TGTGCCAGTAGTATAGATCTACTAAACACAGATACGCAGTATTTT. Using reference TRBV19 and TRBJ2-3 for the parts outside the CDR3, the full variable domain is DGGITQSPKYLFRKEGQNVTLSCEQNLNHDAMYWYRQDPGQGLRLIYYSQIVNDFQKGDIAEGYSVSREKKESFPLTVTSAQKNPTAFYLCASSIDLLNTDTQYFGPGTRLTVL.